Listed below are T cell receptor beta chains from one sample, sequenced in a study of cytomegalovirus exposure and HLA in healthy donors. Data came from immunoSEQ multiplex PCR; TCRdb stores just in-frame clones and leaves some out. Of about 150,000 clones listed, roughly 77% are singletons. Specimen: PBMCs. These receptors were taken from a human donor in good health. Each CDR3 is given with its conserved first and last residue. Fields, in order: D gene, clone size, V gene, J gene, CDR3 DNA, CDR3 protein. A D gene is named only where the DNA matches it firmly. Rows may omit the clone size; those that give it use once, few, many or a size class.

-	-	TRBV10-1	TRBJ2-1	TGCGCCAGCAGTGAGGACACGCGAGAGCAGTTCTTC	CASSEDTREQFF
-	once	TRBV9	TRBJ2-3	TGTGCCAGCAGCGTAGCTCAAGGGGGCACAGATACGCAGTATTTT	CASSVAQGGTDTQYF
TRBD1	-	TRBV6-1	TRBJ1-2	TGTGCCGCGACGTGGGAGACAGGGGGCGGTTATGGCTACACCTTC	CAATWETGGGYGYTF
-	-	TRBV7-9	TRBJ2-7	TGTGCCAGCAGCCCTACTCCTTGGGCCCAGGGGAGGGATGGCGAGCAGTACTTC	CASSPTPWAQGRDGEQYF
-	-	TRBV7-2	TRBJ1-5	TGTGCCAGCAGCTTAACGGCACATACAGGAGCAACTAATCAGCCCCAGCATTTT	CASSLTAHTGATNQPQHF
TRBD2	-	TRBV7-9	TRBJ2-1	TGTGCCAGCAGCTTAACTAGCGGGAGGGCTTATGAGCAGTTCTTC	CASSLTSGRAYEQFF
-	-	TRBV9	TRBJ2-5	TGTGCCAGCAGCCGCCAGGGGAGGGCGGAGACCCAGTACTTC	CASSRQGRAETQYF
TRBD2	-	TRBV10-1	TRBJ2-1	TGCGCCAGCGGGACTAGCGCGCCAAATGAGCAGTTCTTC	CASGTSAPNEQFF
-	-	TRBV5-8	TRBJ2-7	TGTGCCAGCAGCCCCTACGGGGGTGACGAGCAGTACTTC	CASSPYGGDEQYF
-	-	TRBV28	TRBJ2-7	TGTGCCAGCAGTTTCGGAGGGAGTCGGTCCTACGAGCAGTACTTC	CASSFGGSRSYEQYF
TRBD1	-	TRBV6-5	TRBJ1-6	TGTGCCAGCAGTTACTCGGGGACAGTAGGTTCACCCCTCCACTTT	CASSYSGTVGSPLHF
TRBD1	-	TRBV5-1	TRBJ1-3	TGCGCCAGCAGCTTGGGGTGGACAGGGGATTTGTCGAGAGGAAACACCATATATTTT	CASSLGWTGDLSRGNTIYF
TRBD2	-	TRBV4-1	TRBJ2-1	TGCGCCAGCAGCCAACCAACTAGCGGGAGTAGGTACAATGAGCAGTTCTTC	CASSQPTSGSRYNEQFF
-	-	TRBV19	TRBJ2-3	TGTGCCAGTAGTATGGCGGGCCGCACAGATACGCAGTATTTT	CASSMAGRTDTQYF
TRBD1	-	TRBV19	TRBJ2-7	TGTGCCAGTAGTCCACAAGGACAGGGACCCTCCTACGAGCAGTACTTC	CASSPQGQGPSYEQYF
TRBD2	few	TRBV18	TRBJ2-3	TGTGCCAGCTCTCCGGGGAGGGGCACGCAGTATTTT	CASSPGRGTQYF
-	-	TRBV5-1	TRBJ2-7	TGCGCCAGCAGCTCCGGACAGAGGTCCATCTACGAGCAGTACTTC	CASSSGQRSIYEQYF
TRBD1	-	TRBV25-1	TRBJ1-2	TGTGCCGGCAGTGAGATAGGACAGGGACCCACTAGTACCTATGGCTACACCTTC	CAGSEIGQGPTSTYGYTF
TRBD1	-	TRBV19	TRBJ2-5	TGTGCCAGTAGTGCAACCAGGGGGCTGGGGGAGACCCAGTACTTC	CASSATRGLGETQYF
-	-	TRBV5-6	TRBJ1-2	TGTGCCAGCAGCTACACGGACAGAGGCTATGGCTACACCTTC	CASSYTDRGYGYTF
TRBD1	-	TRBV29-1	TRBJ1-2	TGCAGCGTTGAAAAGGGGGCGGCTGGCTACACCTTC	CSVEKGAAGYTF
TRBD1	few	TRBV6-5	TRBJ1-5	TGTGCCAGCAGTGACAGGGGGAGTCAGCCCCAGCATTTT	CASSDRGSQPQHF
TRBD2	-	TRBV5-1	TRBJ2-7	TGCGCCAGCAGCCCCCACTCCGGGACTAGGCTTATCGAGCAGTACTTC	CASSPHSGTRLIEQYF
-	-	TRBV7-3	TRBJ2-1	TGTGCCAGCAGCCAGACCGGGACACAGAACAATGAGCAGTTCTTC	CASSQTGTQNNEQFF
-	-	TRBV6-6	TRBJ1-5	TGTGCCAGCAGTCCGGGACACGGCGTAGCTCAGCCCCAGCATTTT	CASSPGHGVAQPQHF
-	-	TRBV25-1	TRBJ1-2	TGTGCCACCTCAAGGACTGACGAGGATGGCTACACCTTC	CATSRTDEDGYTF
-	-	TRBV14	TRBJ2-6	TGTGCCAGCAGCCAAACCCTCAGGGTCTCTGGGGCCAACGTCCTGACTTTC	CASSQTLRVSGANVLTF
-	-	TRBV7-6	TRBJ2-6	TGTGCCAGCAGCTCGTTCAGGGGTCAAAACTCTGGGGCCAACGTCCTGACTTTC	CASSSFRGQNSGANVLTF
TRBD1	once	TRBV5-4	TRBJ2-7	TGTGCCAGCAGTAATCCGGGGACAGGGGATAGCGAGCAGTACTTC	CASSNPGTGDSEQYF
TRBD2	few	TRBV19	TRBJ2-1	TGTGCCAGTAGTATGGGACTAGCGGGGAACGGTGAGCAGTTCTTC	CASSMGLAGNGEQFF
TRBD1	-	TRBV7-9	TRBJ2-2	TGTGCCAGCAGCATTCGACAGGGAAACACCGGGGAGCTGTTTTTT	CASSIRQGNTGELFF
-	-	TRBV6-4	TRBJ2-6	TGTGCCAGCAGTGAGGGGGGCTCTGGGGCCAACGTCCTGACTTTC	CASSEGGSGANVLTF
-	few	TRBV11-2	TRBJ1-1	TGTGCCAGCAGCCCCTTGAGGGGGACGGCTGAAGCTTTCTTT	CASSPLRGTAEAFF